This TCR beta chain is from a study of shared clonotypes between healthy human individuals. Notes on the study in general: Richness estimates generally favored naive over memory subsets. Clonotype sharing among donors likely depends on sequencing depth.

Profiled with immunoSEQ multiplex PCR; TCRdb holds only in-frame clones, not every one. The sample shows over 2 million clones, about 95% of them seen only once. This clone was detected once. Its antigen is still unknown. Germline V gene sequence: CDR1 LGHNA, CDR2 YNFKEQ. Trimming removed 4 bases from V and 0 bases from J; junction bases left unmatched: 6. The CDR3 consists of 18 residues. Naive CD8 cells lacked CD45RO, underwent positive selection for CCR7 and left out terminally differentiated effector memory CD45RA+ cells. Donation came from healthy HIV-negative adults that had no recent acute infections or vaccinations. Caucasian adults residing in Nashville, Tennessee made up all the donors.

This rearrangement joins TRBV4-2 to TRBJ2-2; TRBD2 agrees at 12 bases. Material for sequencing was naive CD8+ T cells sorted from blood. This clonotype originated in a man aged 18 to 35 in good health. The CDR3 is CASSPMTSGGPNTGELFF. Here the CDR3 DNA reads TGTGCCAGCAGCCCCATGACTAGCGGGGGACCGAACACCGGGGAGCTGTTTTTT.